The entry below gives a single T cell receptor (beta chain) sequence along with its context. Its antigen is not yet known. No per-base quality is available; no much larger clone lies one base away. V sheds 6 bases and J sheds 6 bases, leaving 6 bases between their ends. Taken from cysteine to phenylalanine, the CDR3 has 11 residues. The entry retains the CDR3 DNA only, 33 bases that are in frame from base 1. The CDR1 and CDR2 encoded by the germline V gene are MDHEN and SYDVKM. The source of the sample is a study of blood T cell repertoires in COVID-19 (dated by TCRdb to the early 2020s). Notes on the research overall: The collaborator samples originated in the United States, Italy and Spain and spanned the acute and convalescent phases of COVID-19. The material from the prospective study consisted of cDNA or gDNA derived from T cells, B-cell-depleted T cells, or PBMCs. Deeply sampled blood TCRbeta repertoires from subjects exposed to, actively infected with, or recovered from COVID-19 were included in the dataset. The repertoires were released in a freely available public database intended as a resource for research on the immune response to SARS-CoV-2. The samples were drawn from the first 160 participants of the ongoing ImmuneRACE study and from more than 1,000 subjects provided by 6 global collaborators. Sample metadata almost always included a de-identified subject ID, COVID-19 status, age in years and sex. Where HLA class I and class II types were available, the types were taken from metadata supplied by the sample provider, not from assay-based typing. The paper as a whole reports these results and caveats: How much clinical and demographic metadata was included differed by source and by participant, and the metadata was provided uncurated.

In the prospective study, participants were roughly 18 to 89 years old, resided in about two dozen geographic areas of the United States, and were enrolled through a virtual design. Cohort assignment in the prospective study relied on participant-reported clinical history from a screening survey and a study questionnaire. Recovered participants in ImmuneRACE Cohort 3 were defined as having two consecutive negative NP/OP PCR tests, clearance from a healthcare professional, or resolution of symptoms. Each participant in the prospective study had whole blood, serum and a nasopharyngeal or oropharyngeal swab collected by mobile phlebotomists. Participants in the prospective study had the option to provide additional blood draws and questionnaires over a roughly 2-month period. Before DNA extraction, prospective study blood samples were shipped either frozen or at room temperature. The immunoSEQ Assay, a bias-controlled multiplex PCR, was used to amplify TCRbeta CDR3 regions from genomic DNA. The authors' analysis ran thus. The number of nucleated cells in each sample was estimated from the amplification of reference gene primers within the assay. To quantify the absolute abundance of each unique TCRbeta CDR3 rearrangement, sequence reads were collapsed and filtered. For each sample, productive Simpson clonality was calculated as the square root of Simpson's diversity index over productive rearrangements. Sourced from immuneACCESS, this table was stored by TCRdb with only in-frame sequences that have V and J called. A share of the clones is absent; for the studies checked, an unresolved V gene accounts for under half, and the remainder has no known explanation. V, J and clone size are those of that table, while D and trimming were read from the DNA. The sample table shows more than 200,000 clones, and 70% to 90% are seen once. Of the sample, approximately 1.5% is held by the ten largest clones.

The sample consisted of PBMCs or T cells enriched from blood (not recorded which). The source of this sequence is a woman between 50 and 59 years old who had recovered from COVID-19. The rearranged chain carries TRBV28 and TRBJ1-5; no confident D gene assignment can be made. CDR3 region: CASRSGQPQHF. The sequence in DNA is TGTGCCAGCAGGAGCGGTCAGCCCCAGCATTTT. With all but the CDR3 taken from the reference TRBV28 and TRBJ1-5 genes, the full variable domain is: DVKVTQSSRYLVKRTGEKVFLECVQDMDHENMFWYRQDPGLGLRLIYFSYDVKMKEKGDIPEGYSVSREKKERFSLILESASTNQTSMYLCASRSGQPQHFGDGTRLSIL.